These 26 T cell receptor beta chains were all obtained from the same sample, sequenced in a study of OX40 agonist ivuxolimab in advanced cancers. To prepare the library, the immunoSEQ multiplex PCR assay was applied. TCRdb re-hosts the immuneACCESS table, in-frame sequences only. Its copies lack some clones; in the studies checked, an unresolved V gene accounts for under half of them, and the cause for the rest is not known. The sample table contains around 92,000 clones; only one count was recorded for 94% of them. The ten largest make up about 0.17% of the sample. Sequenced here: CD4+ or CD8+ T cells sorted from blood, sampled in a trial of the OX40 agonist ivuxolimab. These TCRs come from an adult with an advanced solid tumor such as melanoma, head and neck, liver or kidney cancer.

The table lists this clone with a count of one. The rearrangement uses TRBV18 and TRBJ2-2; the D call may be TRBD1 or TRBD2 (5 bases each). Trimming removed 5 bases from V and 0 bases from J, with 10 bases in between. Germline CDR1 KGHSH, CDR2 LQKENI. This CDR3 spans 15 amino acids. The CDR3 sequence: CASSSGPANTGELFF. In nucleotides, the CDR3 is TGTGCCAGCTCATCGGGACCCGCGAACACCGGGGAGCTGTTTTTT.

This chain connects TRBV4-2 to TRBJ2-1; 8 nucleotides agree with TRBD2. The ends lost 0 bases at V and 8 bases at J; junction bases unmatched: 9. The CDR3 is made up of 16 amino acids. Looked up from germline, CDR1 is LGHNA and CDR2 is YNFKEQ. The CDR3 loop reads CASSQDFPAGVYEQFF. As DNA, the CDR3 is TGTGCCAGCAGCCAAGATTTCCCAGCGGGAGTGTATGAGCAGTTCTTC.

J is TRBJ2-2 and V is TRBV9; possibly TRBD1 or TRBD2 for D (5 bases each). This CDR3 region has 17 residues. V shed 0 bases and J shed 3 bases, with 15 bases lying between them. Germline-derived CDR1 and CDR2 are SGDLS and YYNGEE. The DNA of the CDR3 is TGTGCCAGCAGCGTAGGGTACGAGGGGAGTCACACCGGGGAGCTGTTTTTT. Translating gives CASSVGYEGSHTGELFF.

The chain has TRBV27 and TRBJ1-2, with 11 bases identical to TRBD1. The V gene end was trimmed by 5 bases and the J gene end by 7 bases; junction bases not matched to a gene: 9. This CDR3 is 15 amino acids long. The germline gives CDR1 MNHEY, CDR2 SMNVEV (reference sequence). Written as DNA, the CDR3 is TGTGCCAGCAGTGCCGGGACAGGGGGTCTGGGTGGCTACACCTTC. Protein product: CASSAGTGGLGGYTF.

The chain couples TRBV2 to TRBJ1-5, with D possibly TRBD1 on 6 matching bases. The germline CDR1 and CDR2 sequences are SNHLY and FYNNEI. CDR3 length equals 14 residues. V was trimmed by 3 bases and J by 3 bases, leaving 9 bases between them. The CDR3 is CASSEDRHNQPQHF. The CDR3 DNA reads TGTGCCAGCAGTGAGGACAGACACAATCAGCCCCAGCATTTT.

The chain has TRBV6-5 and TRBJ2-7, with a tentative D call TRBD1 (6 bases). CDR3 length: 14 amino acids. From germline, CDR1 is MNHEY and CDR2 SVGAGI. V was cut by 5 bases and J by 3 bases, with 14 bases left in between. The chain's CDR3 is CASSVQGTVYEQYF. The CDR3 DNA follows: TGTGCCAGCAGTGTCCAGGGGACCGTCTACGAGCAGTACTTC.

This chain uses TRBV4-1 with TRBJ2-5; D gene uncertain. The CDR3 is made up of 13 amino acids. Germline CDR1 MGHRA, CDR2 YSYEKL. Trimming cost V 1 base and J 4 bases, with 7 bases left between them. The DNA of the CDR3 is TGCGCCAGCAGCCAAGTTATAGGAGAGACCCAGTACTTC. It is translated as CASSQVIGETQYF.

The chain employs TRBV6-5 and TRBJ2-2, with TRBD1 matching 9 bases. CDR1 is MNHEY and CDR2 is SVGAGI in the germline V gene. The CDR3 has 15 amino acids. The junction had 7 bases not matched to a gene; V was cut back by 6 bases and J by 5 bases. CDR3 sequence: CASRLTGGRTGELFF. CDR3 DNA: TGTGCCAGCAGACTCACAGGGGGCCGTACCGGGGAGCTGTTTTTT.

The DNA for the CDR3 is TGTGCCAGCAGTTTACCAGGGGACAGAGTCTACGAGCAGTACTTC. Translation gives CASSLPGDRVYEQYF. This sequence joins TRBV28 and TRBJ2-7; the match to TRBD1 covers 7 bases. This CDR3 spans 15 amino acids. The J segment lost 3 bases and the V segment lost 2 bases, leaving 7 bases of the junction unmatched. Germline V gene data show CDR1 as MDHEN and CDR2 as SYDVKM.

The chain is built from TRBV5-6 and TRBJ1-2; no definite D call. This CDR3 contains 12 residues. V lost 4 bases and J 5 bases, leaving 9 bases between the germline ends. Germline values: CDR1 SGHDT, CDR2 YYEEEE. This CDR3 reads CASSGGTYGYTF. The CDR3 DNA sequence: TGTGCCAGCAGCGGAGGAACGTATGGCTACACCTTC. The full variable domain, in which reference TRBV5-6 and TRBJ1-2 provide the parts outside the CDR3, is DAGVTQSPTHLIKTRGQQVTLRCSPKSGHDTVSWYQQALGQGPQFIFQYYEEEERQRGNFPDRFSGHQFPNYSSELNVNALLLGDSALYLCASSGGTYGYTFGSGTRLTVV.

The chain couples TRBV5-4 to TRBJ2-1; the match to TRBD2 covers 8 bases. The CDR3 is 16 amino acids. V was pared by 2 bases and J by 3 bases, with 7 bases of the junction left unmatched. The germline CDR1 and CDR2 sequences are SGHNT and YYREEE (reference sequence). CDR3 protein: CASSFPGTRGYNEQFF. The CDR3 DNA follows: TGTGCCAGCAGCTTCCCCGGGACTAGGGGCTACAATGAGCAGTTCTTC.

The chain employs TRBV19 and TRBJ1-2; perhaps TRBD1 as D (5 bases). Germline V gives CDR1 LNHDA, CDR2 SQIVND (reference sequence). The CDR3 consists of 15 residues. Trimming removed 2 bases at V and 10 bases at J, with 20 bases between. CDR3 DNA: TGTGCCAGTAGTATAATGGGACCGGACACCCGGGTCTACACCTTC. Translation: CASSIMGPDTRVYTF.

The chain couples TRBV6-1 to TRBJ2-7, with TRBD1 identical over 8 bases. CDR1 is MNHNS and CDR2 is SASEGT in the germline V gene. This CDR3 is built from 14 residues. The junction had 11 bases not matched to a gene; V was cut back by 2 bases and J by 11 bases. The CDR3 reads CASSERGTGRSKYF. CDR3 in DNA: TGTGCCAGCAGTGAAAGGGGGACAGGCCGGTCAAAGTACTTC.

The J gene is TRBJ2-3, the V gene TRBV10-3; 8 bases fit TRBD1. V shed 6 bases and J 0 bases; nucleotides not matched to a gene: 2. This CDR3 region has 14 residues. Germline CDR1 reads ENHRY; CDR2 reads SYGVKD. The CDR3 spells CAIRRQGSTDTQYF. Written as DNA, the CDR3 is TGTGCCATCAGAAGACAGGGGAGCACAGATACGCAGTATTTT.

This sequence joins TRBV28 and TRBJ2-5, with D maybe TRBD2 (6 bases). CDR1 and CDR2 from the germline V gene are MDHEN and SYDVKM. This CDR3 has 13 amino acids. The ends were cut back, 5 bases at V and 6 bases at J, with 13 bases in the middle. Here the CDR3 reads CASSAGRRKTQYF. In DNA, the CDR3 is TGTGCCAGCAGTGCGGGAAGGCGAAAGACCCAGTACTTC.

V gene TRBV5-4 combines with J gene TRBJ1-4; D unresolved. Germline CDR1 is SGHNT and CDR2 is YYREEE (reference sequence). The V gene lost 3 bases and the J gene lost 0 bases, with 9 bases spanning the gap. The CDR3 is made up of 15 amino acids. CDR3 sequence: CASSWRTTTNEKLFF. CDR3 in DNA: TGTGCCAGCAGCTGGAGGACCACAACTAATGAAAAACTGTTTTTT.

This sequence joins TRBV7-8 and TRBJ1-1; unclear D gene. The germline CDR1 and CDR2 sequences are SGHVS and FQNEAQ. There are 13 residues in the CDR3. The V gene lost 5 bases and the J gene lost 0 bases, with 7 bases spanning the gap. In DNA, the CDR3 is TGTGCCAGCAGCCGGGGATTGAACACTGAAGCTTTCTTT. It is translated as CASSRGLNTEAFF. Full variable domain (outside the CDR3, taken from reference TRBV7-8 and TRBJ1-1): GAGVSQSPRYKVAKRGQDVALRCDPISGHVSLFWYQQALGQGPEFLTYFQNEAQLDKSGLPSDRFFAERPEGSVSTLKIQRTQQEDSAVYLCASSRGLNTEAFFGQGTRLTVV.

V usage is TRBV9 and J usage is TRBJ2-7; 7 bases align to TRBD1. The V and J ends lost 4 bases and 0 bases, in that order; junction bases with no gene match: 7. Germline CDR1 reads SGDLS; CDR2 reads YYNGEE. The length of the CDR3 is 15 residues. CDR3 DNA: TGTGCCAGCAGCTCCCTCGGGGACAGCTCCTACGAGCAGTACTTC. Protein sequence: CASSSLGDSSYEQYF.

The chain combines TRBV7-2 with TRBJ1-5, with 8 positions matching TRBD1. The V and J ends lost 1 base and 2 bases, in that order; junction bases with no gene match: 1. The V gene's germline CDR1 is SGHTA and CDR2 FQGNSA. The CDR3 spans 15 residues. CDR3 protein: CASSLEQGGNQPQHF. CDR3 DNA: TGTGCCAGCAGCTTAGAACAGGGGGGCAATCAGCCCCAGCATTTT.

In its sample, this clone was seen once. The sample contains more than one DNA sequence encoding this CDR3. The chain is built from TRBV28 and TRBJ1-2; D may be TRBD1 (5 bases). The CDR3 consists of 12 residues. Germline V lookup: CDR1 MDHEN, CDR2 SYDVKM. The ends were cut back, 3 bases at V and 5 bases at J, with 7 bases in the middle. The CDR3 coding sequence is TGTGCCAGCAGTTTCAAGGGGTATGGCTACACCTTC. It encodes CASSFKGYGYTF.

J is TRBJ1-1 and V is TRBV10-2, with D possibly TRBD1 on 6 matching bases. Trimming stripped 2 bases from V and 10 bases from J, with 14 bases between. The CDR3 has 13 residues. CDR1 is WSHSY, CDR2 SAAADI, per germline. CDR3 sequence (DNA): TGCGCCAGCAGTGAGAGCGCGGGGGCGTTAGCTTTCTTT. Protein: CASSESAGALAFF.

This chain joins TRBV27 and TRBJ1-5; D is undetermined. CDR1 is MNHEY, CDR2 SMNVEV, per germline (reference sequence). Trimming shortened V by 2 bases and J by 2 bases, and 7 bases separated the two germline ends. This CDR3 has 14 residues. For the CDR3, the DNA is TGTGCCAGCAGTTTAAACAGAGGCAATCAGCCCCAGCATTTT. Amino acids: CASSLNRGNQPQHF.

The rearrangement joins TRBV9 to TRBJ2-5; D unresolved. With 0 bases removed from V and 4 bases from J, the gap between germline ends came to 7 bases. This CDR3 comprises 13 residues. Per the germline V gene, CDR1 is SGDLS and CDR2 is YYNGEE. The CDR3 sequence: CASSVGFAETQYF. CDR3 bases: TGTGCCAGCAGCGTAGGATTTGCAGAGACCCAGTACTTC.

V gene TRBV7-9 combines with J gene TRBJ1-1; D remains unclear. Germline values: CDR1 SEHNR, CDR2 FQNEAQ (reference sequence). CDR3 length equals 13 residues. V was pared by 3 bases and J by 5 bases, with 10 bases between. The CDR3 sequence is CASSLKSPTEAFF. The DNA of the CDR3 is TGTGCCAGCAGCTTGAAGTCCCCGACTGAAGCTTTCTTT.

In this sample, this clone turned up once. The chain uses TRBV5-5 and TRBJ1-4; D perhaps matches TRBD1 (6 bases). V lost 2 bases and J 7 bases, leaving 15 bases between the germline ends. This CDR3 contains 15 residues. From germline, CDR1 is SGHKS and CDR2 YYEKEE (reference sequence). For the CDR3, the DNA is TGTGCCAGCAGCTTTCCGGGAACAGGGCGTGAAAAACTGTTTTTT. Translated: CASSFPGTGREKLFF.

This rearrangement joins TRBV29-1 to TRBJ2-3, with D possibly matching TRBD1 (7 bases). Germline CDR1 is SQVTM and CDR2 is ANQGSEA. Trimming took 6 bases from V and 4 from J, leaving 20 bases between them. CDR3 length: 15 amino acids. CDR3 DNA: TGCAGCGTCCAACAGGGGAGTAGCGGCCCAGATACGCAGTATTTT. Encoded protein: CSVQQGSSGPDTQYF.